Described below is a single T cell receptor beta chain sequence and its context. Germline CDR1 and CDR2: MNHNY and SVGAGI (reference sequence). This CDR3 has 13 residues. V was trimmed by 6 bases and J by 5 bases, leaving 13 bases between them. The sample is drawn from a study of blood T cell repertoires in COVID-19. Profiling relied on immunoSEQ multiplex PCR, and the TCRdb table lists in-frame clones only, not all of them. The profile covers some 370,000 clones, with 80% to 90% appearing a single time and 1% to 1.5% taken by the ten largest. The sequence was collected from a man aged 35-49 years with acute or convalescent COVID-19. V gene TRBV6-6 combines with J gene TRBJ1-1; D is undetermined. Sequencing was performed on peripheral blood. CDR3 coding DNA: TGTGCCAGCAGCCCCCGTGCGGGGACTGAAGCTTTCTTT. Protein: CASSPRAGTEAFF.